Included here is one TCR beta chain sequence, with context. Its specificity is not known. With 2 bases clipped from V and 6 bases from J, the junction kept 2 bases outside the gene matches. The CDR3 runs 14 residues. The germline V gene encodes CDR1 MNHNY and CDR2 SVGAGI (reference sequence). The data derive from a study of cytomegalovirus exposure and HLA in healthy donors. Turning to the study itself: HLA-typed donors were the source of about 85 million unique TCRs held in an early data release. Points from the study as a whole: Fewer N-insertions than the roughly 630-donor mean were reportedly shown by an Asian-associated ancestry cluster in a later analysis. TCR beta V segments were, for the most part, productive about 87% or about 30% of the time in an earlier analysis. Across HLA loci, a later analysis found differing TCR association rates, with DRB1 most and HLA-C fewest.

Primers: 60 Vbeta forward and 13 Jbeta reverse. TCRdb's copy holds only in-frame clones and misses some; the assay was immunoSEQ multiplex PCR. The sample shows around 150,000 clones, approximately 78% of them seen only once. The receptor was derived from a woman in her forties or fifties in good health and CMV-seropositive. The sample taken for sequencing was PBMCs. This chain uses TRBV6-6 with TRBJ1-3; 9 nucleotides align to TRBD1. The DNA for the CDR3 is TGTGCCAGCAGTTACGGGACAGGGTTAAACACCATATATTTT. Translated: CASSYGTGLNTIYF.